These T cell receptor beta chains were read from a single sample in a study of CD8 T cells in ankylosing spondylitis. TCRdb fed the 5' RACE reads into MiXCR, producing one record per CDR3 protein. The profile shows 350,000 to 400,000 distinct CDR3 sequences, roughly 20% of them singletons. The sequencing sample was made of blood, either unsorted or a sorted T cell fraction (not recorded which). The receptor set was obtained from a male donor with ankylosing spondylitis or in good health (not recorded which). Each CDR3 is given with its conserved first and last residue. D genes are given only for firm matches. Size is omitted from some rows. Given values are once, few, many or a class for expanded clones.

- | TRBJ1-5 | TRBV12-3/TRBV12-4 | - | TGTGCCAGCAGTCAAATTTCTCAGCCCCAGCATTTT | CASSQISQPQHF
once | TRBJ2-7 | TRBV6-5 | - | TGTGCCAGCAGTTTTTGGCCAGGGGGCACTAGCGGTCCCTACGAGCAGTACTTC | CASSFWPGGTSGPYEQYF
few | TRBJ2-7 | TRBV4-2 | - | TGTGCCAGCAGCCAAGAGGATGTCAACTCCTACGAGCAGTACTTC | CASSQEDVNSYEQYF
- | TRBJ2-7 | TRBV6-5 | - | TGTGCCAGCAGTTACGGGGGTTTTTCCTCCTACGAGCAGTACTTC | CASSYGGFSSYEQYF
few | TRBJ2-3 | TRBV12-3/TRBV12-4 | - | TGTGCCACATCCCTTGGAGATACGCAGTATTTT | CATSLGDTQYF
- | TRBJ2-1 | TRBV25-1 | - | TGTGCCAGCAGTGAAGGGGGAATCAACAATGAGCAGTTCTTC | CASSEGGINNEQFF
- | TRBJ1-4 | TRBV18 | - | TGTGCCAGCTCACCTGGGGCGGCTTCGAATGAAAAACTGTTTTTT | CASSPGAASNEKLFF
- | TRBJ2-5 | TRBV20-1 | TRBD1 | TGCAGTGCCCCAACCGACAGGGGGGCAGAGACCCAGTACTTC | CSAPTDRGAETQYF
few | TRBJ2-3 | TRBV20-1 | - | TGCAGTGCCAGCAACGGGGGATCTAGCACAGATACGCAGTATTTT | CSASNGGSSTDTQYF
few | TRBJ2-7 | TRBV7-9 | TRBD2 | TGTGCCAGCAGGAGGGATGGGACTACCTACGAGCAGTACTTC | CASRRDGTTYEQYF
- | TRBJ2-7 | TRBV27 | - | TGTGCCACCTCGATCGGGGCCACCTACGAGCAGTACTTC | CATSIGATYEQYF
few | TRBJ1-5 | TRBV12-3/TRBV12-4 | TRBD1 | TGTGCCAGCAGTCCGACAGGGACAGGGGTTAGCAATCAGCCCCAGCATTTT | CASSPTGTGVSNQPQHF
- | TRBJ2-2 | TRBV4-1 | - | TGCGCCAGCAGCCAAGAGGGCGGGGAGCTGTTTTTT | CASSQEGGELFF
few | TRBJ2-7 | TRBV9 | TRBD1 | TGTGCCAGCAGCGTAGGGGGACAGGGGGCCTACGAGCAGTACTTC | CASSVGGQGAYEQYF
few | TRBJ2-6 | TRBV9 | TRBD1 | TGTGCCAGCAGCGCCGGACACACAGGGGTTGGGGCCAACGTCCTGACTTTC | CASSAGHTGVGANVLTF
- | TRBJ2-2 | TRBV12-3/TRBV12-4 | TRBD2 | TGTGCCAACGAGCGGGGGGGCCCGGGAACCGGGGAGCTGTTTTTT | CANERGGPGTGELFF
- | TRBJ2-3 | TRBV4-1 | TRBD2 | TGCGCCAGCAGCCGAATCGGGACTAGCGGGGGTACAGATACGCAGTATTTT | CASSRIGTSGGTDTQYF
- | TRBJ2-7 | TRBV28 | - | TGTGCCAGCAGGGATGTCTACGAGCAGTACTTC | CASRDVYEQYF
- | TRBJ2-5 | TRBV12-3/TRBV12-4 | - | TGTGCCAGCAGTTTAGAGGAGCCAGCGGGTGGAGAGACCCAGTACTTC | CASSLEEPAGGETQYF
many | TRBJ2-7 | TRBV10-3 | - | TGTGCCATCAGTGTCGGCAGCTCCTACGAGCAGTACTTC | CAISVGSSYEQYF
- | TRBJ2-1 | TRBV4-1 | - | TGCGCCAGCAGCCAAGAAGGGGCTGAGCAGTTCTTC | CASSQEGAEQFF
- | TRBJ2-1 | TRBV7-9 | TRBD2 | TGTGCCAGCAGCTTAGCAGAGGGACTAGGGTTGAATGAGCAGTTCTTC | CASSLAEGLGLNEQFF
- | TRBJ2-3 | TRBV5-1 | TRBD2 | TGCGCCAGCAGCCAGGCTAGCGGGGGGAGCACAGATACGCAGTATTTT | CASSQASGGSTDTQYF
few | TRBJ2-7 | TRBV10-3 | TRBD1 | TGTGCCATCAGTGATCCCGGGACAGGGGCCTACGAGCAGTACTTC | CAISDPGTGAYEQYF
few | TRBJ2-3 | TRBV12-3/TRBV12-4 | TRBD2 | TGTGCCAGCAGCCACAGCGGGGCTAGCACAGATACGCAGTATTTT | CASSHSGASTDTQYF
- | TRBJ2-1 | TRBV3-1 | - | TGTGCCAGCAGCCAAGATTTGGAGAGCTCCTACAATGAGCAGTTCTTC | CASSQDLESSYNEQFF
- | TRBJ2-7 | TRBV20-1 | - | TGCAGTGCTAGAGCAGGGGCCGAGCAGTACTTC | CSARAGAEQYF
few | TRBJ2-1 | TRBV15 | TRBD1 | TGTGCCACCTCCCCCCCGGGACAGGGTATCGATGAGCAGTTCTTC | CATSPPGQGIDEQFF
few | TRBJ2-1 | TRBV27 | TRBD1 | TGTGCCAGCAGTACTAGACAGGGCGATGAGCAGTTCTTC | CASSTRQGDEQFF
- | TRBJ2-3 | TRBV4-2 | TRBD2 | TGTGCCAGCAGCCAAGATGGGAGCGGGGCGGTCGATACGCAGTATTTT | CASSQDGSGAVDTQYF
few | TRBJ2-7 | TRBV30 | - | TGTGCCTGGAGTATGCGGGGTCGCTCCTACGAGCAGTACTTC | CAWSMRGRSYEQYF
- | TRBJ2-7 | TRBV4-1 | - | TGCGCCAGCAGCCAGGTGTACAGGAGCTCCTACGAGCAGTACTTC | CASSQVYRSSYEQYF
- | TRBJ1-2 | TRBV28 | - | TGTGCCAGCAGTTTTAAGGGGCGCCTTGGCTACACCTTC | CASSFKGRLGYTF
few | TRBJ1-4 | TRBV25-1 | - | TGTGCCAGCAGCGCGGACAGACGGGGAGAAAAACTGTTTTTT | CASSADRRGEKLFF
few | TRBJ2-3 | TRBV29-1 | - | TGCAGCGTTGTTACGGGGGCGGAAGATACGCAGTATTTT | CSVVTGAEDTQYF
- | TRBJ2-1 | TRBV12-3/TRBV12-4 | TRBD2 | TGTGCCAGCAGTCCCGGACTAGCGCGGGCCGATGAGCAGTTCTTC | CASSPGLARADEQFF
few | TRBJ2-7 | TRBV5-5 | - | TGTGCCAGCAGCTTGGAAGGGTCGGTCTACGAGCAGTACTTC | CASSLEGSVYEQYF
few | TRBJ2-5 | TRBV9 | - | TGTGCCAGCAGCCCGGATATGAACCAAGAGACCCAGTACTTC | CASSPDMNQETQYF
many | TRBJ2-1 | TRBV12-3/TRBV12-4 | - | TGTGCCAGCAGTTTAGTTGGGAATGAGCAGTTCTTC | CASSLVGNEQFF
- | TRBJ2-3 | TRBV6-5 | - | TGTGCCAGCAGTTACGAGTCCTCCTGGTCCGATACGCAGTATTTT | CASSYESSWSDTQYF
- | TRBJ2-5 | TRBV11-1 | - | TGTGCCAGCAGCTCGATTGACACCCTAGAATCGGGTTGGGAGACCCAGTACTTC | CASSSIDTLESGWETQYF
- | TRBJ1-2 | TRBV12-3/TRBV12-4 | - | TGTGCCAGCAGCTTCACCGTTAACTATGGCTACACCTTC | CASSFTVNYGYTF
- | TRBJ2-1 | TRBV2 | - | TGTGCCAGCAGGGTAGTAACTCCCAATGAGCAGTTCTTC | CASRVVTPNEQFF
- | TRBJ2-2 | TRBV12-3/TRBV12-4 | - | TGTGCCAACAGTTTAATAGGGTCGGACGGGGAGCTGTTTTTT | CANSLIGSDGELFF
- | TRBJ2-1 | TRBV5-6 | - | TGTGCCAGCAGCTTGGCGGCAGCCCTGAGCTCCTACAATGAGCAGTTCTTC | CASSLAAALSSYNEQFF
- | TRBJ2-3 | TRBV12-3/TRBV12-4 | TRBD1 | TGTGCCAGCAGTCCCGGGACAGGGGGGCCAAGCACAGATACGCAGTATTTT | CASSPGTGGPSTDTQYF